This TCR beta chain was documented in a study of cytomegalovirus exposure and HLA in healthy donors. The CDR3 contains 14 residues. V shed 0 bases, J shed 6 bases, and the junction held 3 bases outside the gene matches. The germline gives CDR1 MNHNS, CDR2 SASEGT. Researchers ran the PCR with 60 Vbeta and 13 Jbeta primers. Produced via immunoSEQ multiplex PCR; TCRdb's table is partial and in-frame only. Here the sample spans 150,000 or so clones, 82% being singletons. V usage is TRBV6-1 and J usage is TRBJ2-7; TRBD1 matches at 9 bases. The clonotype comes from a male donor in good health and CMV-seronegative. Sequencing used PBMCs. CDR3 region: CASSEARQGGEQYF. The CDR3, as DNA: TGTGCCAGCAGTGAAGCGAGACAGGGGGGCGAGCAGTACTTC.